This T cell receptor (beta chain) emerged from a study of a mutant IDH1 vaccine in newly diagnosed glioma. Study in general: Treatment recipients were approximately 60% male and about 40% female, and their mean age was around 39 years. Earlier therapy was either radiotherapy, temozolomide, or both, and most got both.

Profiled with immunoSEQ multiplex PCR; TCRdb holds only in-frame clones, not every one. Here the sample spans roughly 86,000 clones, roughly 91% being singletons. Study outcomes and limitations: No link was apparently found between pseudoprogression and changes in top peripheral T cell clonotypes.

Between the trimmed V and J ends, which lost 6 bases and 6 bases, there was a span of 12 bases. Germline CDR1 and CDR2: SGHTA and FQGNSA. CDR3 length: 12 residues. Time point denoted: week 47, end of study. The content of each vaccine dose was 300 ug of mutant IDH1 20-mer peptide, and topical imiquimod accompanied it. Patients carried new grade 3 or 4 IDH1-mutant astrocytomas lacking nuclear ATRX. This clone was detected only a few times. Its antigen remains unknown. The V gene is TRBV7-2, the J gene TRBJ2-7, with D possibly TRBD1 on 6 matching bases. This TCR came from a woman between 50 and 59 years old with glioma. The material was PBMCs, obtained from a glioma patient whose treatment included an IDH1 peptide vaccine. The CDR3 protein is CASRSRGGEQYF. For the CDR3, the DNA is TGTGCCAGCAGAAGCCGAGGGGGCGAGCAGTACTTC. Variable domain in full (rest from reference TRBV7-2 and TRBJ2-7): GAGVSQSPSNKVTEKGKDVELRCDPISGHTALYWYRQSLGQGLEFLIYFQGNSAPDKSGLPSDRFSAERTGGSVSTLTIQRTQQEDSAVYLCASRSRGGEQYFGPGTRLTVT.